These 24 T cell receptor beta chains originate from one sample sequenced in a study of blood T cells in healthy people across ages. Primed by a sample-barcoded 5' primer and a J-beta primer mix, a second PCR proceeded for 7 to 11 cycles. TCRdb itself ran the 5' RACE reads through MiXCR, one entry per CDR3 protein. The sample includes roughly 730,000 distinct CDR3 sequences, just over 55% of them seen just once. Sequences were obtained from blood. The receptors derive from a man aged 35 to 55 in good health.

This chain joins TRBV24-1 and TRBJ2-3, with 9 bases aligning to TRBD2. The CDR3 covers 17 residues. Trimming at V came to 3 bases and at J to 9 bases, leaving 15 bases not matched to a gene. Per germline, CDR1 KGHDR and CDR2 SFDVKD. This chain's CDR3 is CATSDRTGTSKGETQYF. CDR3 coding DNA: TGTGCCACCAGTGATCGCACCGGGACTAGCAAGGGGGAGACGCAGTATTTT.

This clonotype has only a few counts. The chain employs TRBV4-2 and TRBJ2-5; D assignment may be TRBD1 or TRBD2 (5 bases each). Germline V gene sequence: CDR1 LGHNA, CDR2 YNFKEQ. The CDR3 length is 15 residues. Trimming took 1 base from V and 9 from J, leaving 18 bases between them. The DNA of the CDR3 is TGTGCCAGCAGCCAAGTTATCCGGGACCCCAGGGCCCAGTACTTC. Its translation is CASSQVIRDPRAQYF.

This clonotype was observed a few times. V is TRBV29-1 and J is TRBJ2-1; TRBD1 aligns across 9 bases. CDR3 size: 13 residues. The V gene end was trimmed by 5 bases and the J gene end by 7 bases; junction bases not matched to a gene: 6. CDR1 SQVTM and CDR2 ANQGSEA come from the germline V gene. The CDR3 region has the DNA TGCAGCGTTCCGGGACAGGGACGTAATGAGCAGTTCTTC. Its protein product is CSVPGQGRNEQFF.

The chain joins TRBV2 to TRBJ2-1, with a weak D call TRBD2 (5 bases). The J call is uncertain, as TRBJ2-7 better fits the DNA end. Germline loops: CDR1 SNHLY, CDR2 FYNNEI. CDR3 size: 16 residues. CDR3 amino acids: CASSPDGLNSYNEQYF. The DNA for the CDR3 is TGTGCCAGCAGCCCCGACGGACTGAACTCCTACAATGAGCAGTACTTC.

The V call is TRBV7-2, the J call TRBJ2-1, with D tentatively TRBD2 (5 bases). The CDR3 is 16 residues long. Per germline, CDR1 SGHTA and CDR2 FQGNSA. V was trimmed by 5 bases and J by 0 bases, leaving 14 bases between them. CDR3 coding DNA: TGTGCCAGCAGCGATAACAGCGGTTTCTCCTACAATGAGCAGTTCTTC. This sequence encodes CASSDNSGFSYNEQFF. The complete variable domain, with remaining parts taken from reference TRBV7-2 and TRBJ2-1, reads GAGVSQSPSNKVTEKGKDVELRCDPISGHTALYWYRQSLGQGLEFLIYFQGNSAPDKSGLPSDRFSAERTGGSVSTLTIQRTQQEDSAVYLCASSDNSGFSYNEQFFGPGTRLTVL.

The chain employs TRBV28 and TRBJ1-2, with D possibly TRBD1 on 6 matching bases. Trimming took 10 bases from V and 5 from J, leaving 14 bases between them. This CDR3 is 12 amino acids long. CDR1 is MDHEN, CDR2 SYDVKM, per germline. CDR3 DNA: TGTGCCACCGAGATCGGACAGTATGGCTACACCTTC. Translated, it gives CATEIGQYGYTF.

The chain uses TRBV5-1 and TRBJ2-1; 9 nucleotides line up with TRBD1. The germline V gene has CDR1 SGHRS and CDR2 YFSETQ. The J segment lost 8 bases and the V segment lost 3 bases, leaving 9 bases of the junction unmatched. The CDR3 is 15 amino acids. The CDR3 DNA reads as TGCGCCAGCAGCTCCGGGACAGGGTGGAACGATGAGCAGTTCTTC. Protein sequence: CASSSGTGWNDEQFF. Filled out from reference TRBV5-1 and TRBJ2-1, the complete variable domain reads KAGVTQTPRYLIKTRGQQVTLSCSPISGHRSVSWYQQTPGQGLQFLFEYFSETQRNKGNFPGRFSGRQFSNSRSEMNVSTLELGDSALYLCASSSGTGWNDEQFFGPGTRLTVL.

On this clonotype: The conserved phenylalanine or tryptophan normally closing the CDR3 is absent here, so this likely arose from a read error. The rearrangement joins TRBV20-1 to TRBJ1-2; 7 nucleotides align to TRBD1. The CDR3 has 13 residues. Trimming at V came to 8 bases and at J to 2 bases, leaving 8 bases not matched to a gene. From germline, CDR1 is DFQATT and CDR2 SNEGSKA (reference sequence). The DNA of the CDR3 is TGCAGTCTAGAGGGACAGACGAACTATGGCTACACCATC. This encodes CSLEGQTNYGYTI.

The V gene is TRBV12-3 or TRBV12-4, the J gene TRBJ2-5; D not resolved. The J call may be wrong; the DNA end is better matched by TRBJ2-7. This CDR3 has 13 amino acids. DNA for the CDR3: TGTGCCAGCAGAATGATAAATTCCTACGAGCAGTACTTC. Its translation is CASRMINSYEQYF.

The V and J genes are TRBV9 and TRBJ2-5, with a tentative D call TRBD1 (5 bases). V was shortened by 4 bases and J by 5 bases, with 15 bases between the two germline ends. The CDR3 spans 14 residues. CDR1 is SGDLS, CDR2 YYNGEE, per germline. The CDR3 sequence: CASSPRTTWETQYF. In DNA, the CDR3 is TGTGCCAGCAGCCCGCGGACAACCTGGGAGACCCAGTACTTC.

This clonotype occurred a few times. This chain joins TRBV11-1 and TRBJ2-7; D not certain. The CDR3 covers 14 residues. Trimming shortened V by 2 bases and J by 0 bases, and 8 bases separated the two germline ends. Germline CDR1 is SGHAT and CDR2 is FQDESV (reference sequence). The DNA for the CDR3 is TGTGCCAGCAGCTTACCAAGTTCCTCCTACGAGCAGTACTTC. This codes for CASSLPSSSYEQYF.

V usage is TRBV15 and J usage is TRBJ2-5; D perhaps matches TRBD2 (5 bases). Germline V gives CDR1 LNHNV, CDR2 YYDKDF (reference sequence). Trimming cost V 2 bases and J 7 bases, with 11 bases left between them. The CDR3 length is 13 residues. The chain's CDR3 is CATSRNEEGTQYF. CDR3 in DNA: TGTGCCACCAGCAGAAACGAAGAGGGGACCCAGTACTTC.

DNA of the CDR3: TGTGCCACCAGGGTAGACAGGGTCCGGTACCCCGAACTAGCCAAAAACATTCAGTACTTC. Translation gives CATRVDRVRYPELAKNIQYF. The chain is built from TRBV24-1 and TRBJ2-4; 7 bases align to TRBD1. The CDR3 loop spans 20 amino acids. Germline V gene data show CDR1 as KGHDR and CDR2 as SFDVKD. After removal of 7 bases from V and 0 bases from J, the junction contained 20 bases not matched to a gene.

This clonotype has a single count. CDR3 residues: CASSEPGGASETQYF. CDR3 DNA: TGTGCCAGCAGTGAACCAGGGGGCGCTTCGGAGACCCAGTACTTC. The rearrangement joins TRBV6-1 to TRBJ2-5; 8 positions agree with TRBD1. Germline loops: CDR1 MNHNS, CDR2 SASEGT. J was trimmed by 5 bases and V by 2 bases; bases with no gene match: 7. This CDR3 spans 15 amino acids.

This clonotype appeared a few times. This rearrangement joins TRBV11-2 to TRBJ1-4; D is unclear. The CDR3 sequence is 12 residues long. The ends were cut back, 2 bases at V and 5 bases at J, with 3 bases in the middle. Germline CDR1 SGHAT, CDR2 FQNNGV. CDR3 nucleotide sequence: TGTGCCAGCAGCTTAAGCAATGAAAAACTGTTTTTT. Its translation: CASSLSNEKLFF.

The chain links TRBV2 to TRBJ2-7; 11 positions match TRBD1. The V gene end was trimmed by 5 bases and the J gene end by 3 bases; junction bases not matched to a gene: 6. The CDR3 extends over 15 amino acids. Germline V gives CDR1 SNHLY, CDR2 FYNNEI. The CDR3 DNA reads as TGTGCCAGCAGTCAACGGACAGGGGGCTTCTACGAGCAGTACTTC. Translated, it gives CASSQRTGGFYEQYF.

J is TRBJ2-1 and V is TRBV28; no reliable D call. Germline CDR1 is MDHEN and CDR2 is SYDVKM. The V end was cut by 4 bases, the J end by 7 bases, with 20 bases between. This CDR3 comprises 16 residues. The CDR3 bases are TGTGCCAGCAGTTCCATCACACTACCCGTCATTAATGAGCAGTTCTTC. Translated: CASSSITLPVINEQFF.

The chain recombines TRBV5-1 with TRBJ2-1, with D hard to call. The germline V gene encodes CDR1 SGHRS and CDR2 YFSETQ. V gave up 0 bases and J gave up 6 bases, with 13 bases separating them. The CDR3 has 15 amino acids. The CDR3 here is CASSLGGPVGNEQFF. The CDR3 DNA follows: TGCGCCAGCAGCTTGGGGGGTCCGGTCGGCAATGAGCAGTTCTTC.

The chain joins TRBV28 to TRBJ2-3; D is perhaps TRBD1 (5 bases). In germline, CDR1 is MDHEN, CDR2 SYDVKM. The CDR3 has 16 residues. The V gene lost 3 bases and the J gene lost 2 bases, with 15 bases spanning the gap. The CDR3 DNA sequence: TGTGCCAGCAGTTTGCGCGCCCAGACAGTCACAGATACGCAGTATTTT. Its protein product is CASSLRAQTVTDTQYF. Variable domain in full (rest from reference TRBV28 and TRBJ2-3): DVKVTQSSRYLVKRTGEKVFLECVQDMDHENMFWYRQDPGLGLRLIYFSYDVKMKEKGDIPEGYSVSREKKERFSLILESASTNQTSMYLCASSLRAQTVTDTQYFGPGTRLTVL.

The rearrangement uses TRBV7-2 and TRBJ1-5; 9 bases are a match to TRBD1. Trimming at V came to 4 bases and at J to 2 bases, leaving 12 bases not matched to a gene. The CDR3 covers 18 residues. Germline values: CDR1 SGHTA, CDR2 FQGNSA. DNA of the CDR3: TGTGCCAGCAGCTGGGGGACAGGGAGGCTCGAAGGCAATCAGCCCCAGCATTTT. Its protein product is CASSWGTGRLEGNQPQHF.

The gene calls are TRBV12-3 or TRBV12-4 and TRBJ1-2; TRBD1 is a possible D gene (5 bases). The CDR3 has 12 residues. Trimming took off 6 bases at V and 5 bases at J, with 10 bases between the two ends. In nucleotides, the CDR3 is TGTGCCAGCAGCCCGACAGCTTATGGCTACACCTTC. Amino acids: CASSPTAYGYTF.

The chain employs TRBV7-6 and TRBJ2-5, with D possibly TRBD2 on 5 matching bases. CDR1 and CDR2 (germline): SGHVS, FNYEAQ. The CDR3 runs 16 residues. Trimming shortened V by 4 bases and J by 5 bases, and 20 bases separated the two germline ends. The CDR3 spells CASSSWSRSREETQYF. DNA of the CDR3: TGTGCCAGCAGCTCGTGGTCGCGGTCAAGGGAGGAGACCCAGTACTTC.

For this clonotype: The conserved phenylalanine or tryptophan is not found at the CDR3 terminus, so this likely reflects a read error. This chain links TRBV14 with TRBJ1-1; D gene ambiguous. The CDR3 has 16 residues. The germline V and J ends were trimmed by 2 bases and 1 base, with 14 bases remaining between them. Germline V gene lookup returns CDR1 SGHDN and CDR2 FVKESK. CDR3: CASSQIGRPGNTEAFL. CDR3 bases: TGTGCCAGCAGCCAAATAGGGCGACCAGGGAACACTGAAGCTTTCCTT.

V usage is TRBV2 and J usage is TRBJ2-3, with D possibly TRBD2 on 6 matching bases. With 6 bases removed from V and 6 bases from J, the gap between germline ends came to 16 bases. Germline V CDR1 and CDR2: SNHLY, FYNNEI. The CDR3 runs 14 residues. CDR3 loop: CASRTEGVSDTQYF. The CDR3 DNA follows: TGTGCCAGCAGGACGGAGGGTGTATCGGATACGCAGTATTTT.